This is a list of T cell receptor beta chains from one sample in a study of neurological immune-mediated disorders. TCRdb re-derived calls from the 5' RACE reads in MiXCR, one entry per CDR3 protein. The table records 46,000 or so distinct CDR3 sequences, around 4% of them present only once. Sequencing was carried out using PBMCs. The receptors derive from a woman aged 60-75 years with multiple sclerosis. The CDR3 runs from the conserved cysteine through the conserved F or W. The D gene is left open where the match is weak. Clone size appears in some rows only: once, few, many, or a class for an expanded clone.

CASSRLNLNTEAFF | TGTGCCAGCAGCCGCCTGAATTTGAACACTGAAGCTTTCTTT | NA | TRBJ1-1 | TRBV7-2 | many
CASSLAGPGAGTGELFF | TGTGCCAGCAGCTTAGCTGGGCCAGGGGCTGGCACCGGGGAGCTGTTTTTT | NA | TRBJ2-2 | TRBV7-2 | many
CASSPEVYRATFF | TGTGCCAGCAGTCCCGAAGTGTACAGGGCTACTTTCTTT | NA | TRBJ1-1 | TRBV6-5 | few
CASSAAGRGDTEAFF | TGTGCCAGCAGTGCTGCAGGGCGTGGGGACACTGAAGCTTTCTTT | NA | TRBJ1-1 | TRBV27 | many
CAISDGGGGNYGYTF | TGTGCCATCAGTGATGGCGGGGGGGGAAACTATGGCTACACCTTC | NA | TRBJ1-2 | TRBV10-3 | few
CASSTMTLAGTGELFF | TGCGCCAGCAGCACCATGACCCTCGCGGGCACCGGGGAGCTGTTTTTT | NA | TRBJ2-2 | TRBV5-1 | few
CSARDLTFVSSYNEQFF | TGCAGTGCTAGAGACCTAACTTTCGTTAGCTCCTACAATGAGCAGTTCTTC | NA | TRBJ2-1 | TRBV20-1 | many
CAKWTSGRAVYNEQFF | TGTGCCAAGTGGACTAGCGGGAGGGCGGTCTACAATGAGCAGTTCTTC | TRBD2 | TRBJ2-1 | TRBV24-1 | many
CASSLEARTMKTDTQYF | TGCGCCAGCAGCTTGGAGGCCAGGACAATGAAAACAGATACGCAGTATTTT | NA | TRBJ2-3 | TRBV5-1 | many
CASSPGVFETQYF | TGTGCCAGCAGCCCGGGCGTTTTTGAGACCCAGTACTTC | NA | TRBJ2-5 | TRBV7-2 | NA
CASSLIMGANTGELFF | TGCGCCAGCAGCTTGATCATGGGAGCGAACACCGGGGAGCTGTTTTTT | NA | TRBJ2-2 | TRBV5-1 | many
CASSTPSTDTQYF | TGTGCCAGCAGCACCCCTAGCACAGATACGCAGTATTTT | NA | TRBJ2-3 | TRBV7-2 | medium-sized
CSARVVGGRGFEYNEQFF | TGCAGTGCTAGAGTTGTCGGCGGGAGGGGGTTTGAGTACAATGAGCAGTTCTTC | TRBD2 | TRBJ2-1 | TRBV20-1 | many
CSARDPRGGIGTDTQYF | TGCAGTGCTAGAGATCCCCGGGGTGGGATAGGCACAGATACGCAGTATTTT | NA | TRBJ2-3 | TRBV20-1 | NA
CASSLVITQAFF | TGTGCCAGCAGCTTAGTTATAACCCAAGCTTTCTTT | NA | TRBJ1-1 | TRBV7-2 | NA
CASSQVRDRADEQYF | TGTGCCAGCAGCCAAGTCCGGGACAGGGCCGACGAGCAGTACTTC | TRBD1 | TRBJ2-7 | TRBV4-2 | few
CSAQPTVNTEAFF | TGCAGTGCTCAACCAACAGTTAACACTGAAGCTTTCTTT | NA | TRBJ1-1 | TRBV20-1 | many
CASSQGRTRLANTGELFF | TGCGCCAGCAGCCAAGGTAGGACAAGACTGGCGAACACCGGGGAGCTGTTTTTT | NA | TRBJ2-2 | TRBV4-1 | many
CASSSLNLGGYTF | TGTGCCAGCAGCTCCCTGAATTTGGGTGGCTACACCTTC | NA | TRBJ1-2 | TRBV12-3/TRBV12-4 | many
CASSLAVPKSLHF | TGTGCCAGCAGCTTAGCGGTTCCTAAATCCCTCCACTTT | NA | TRBJ1-6 | TRBV7-2 | few
CASSLAAGRDEQFF | TGCGCCAGCAGCTTGGCGGCAGGGAGAGATGAGCAGTTCTTC | NA | TRBJ2-1 | TRBV5-1 | NA
CAQGDEHNEQFF | TGTGCCCAAGGCGACGAGCACAATGAGCAGTTCTTC | NA | TRBJ2-1 | TRBV10-3 | medium-sized
CSADGRSTEAFF | TGCAGTGCAGATGGACGTTCCACTGAAGCTTTCTTT | NA | TRBJ1-1 | TRBV20-1 | many
CSARINRESQPQHF | TGCAGTGCTAGGATAAACAGGGAAAGTCAGCCCCAGCATTTT | NA | TRBJ1-5 | TRBV20-1 | few
CASSPRQGSSEQYF | TGTGCCAGCAGTCCCCGACAGGGTTCCTCCGAGCAGTACTTC | TRBD1 | TRBJ2-7 | TRBV12-3/TRBV12-4 | few
CASSPGDRISYEQYF | TGTGCCAGCAGCCCCGGGGACAGAATCTCCTACGAGCAGTACTTC | TRBD1 | TRBJ2-7 | TRBV9 | NA
CASSPSGESTDTQYF | TGTGCCAGCAGCCCGAGCGGGGAGAGCACAGATACGCAGTATTTT | TRBD2 | TRBJ2-3 | TRBV7-8 | many
CASSSRGASGLAAGELFF | TGTGCCAGCAGCTCGAGGGGGGCCTCGGGTCTTGCCGCCGGGGAGCTGTTTTTT | NA | TRBJ2-2 | TRBV9 | many
CASRGLRRTEAFF | TGTGCCAGCAGGGGGCTTCGGCGCACTGAAGCTTTCTTT | NA | TRBJ1-1 | TRBV7-2 | many
CASSLDLAGGPRNEQFF | TGCGCCAGCAGCTTGGACCTAGCGGGGGGGCCGAGAAATGAGCAGTTCTTC | TRBD2 | TRBJ2-1 | TRBV5-1 | few
CASSEFGAETEAFF | TGTGCCAGCAGTGAATTCGGAGCGGAAACTGAAGCTTTCTTT | NA | TRBJ1-1 | TRBV2 | many
CASSLEGGLVGNEQFF | TGTGCCAGCAGCTTGGAGGGGGGACTAGTCGGCAATGAGCAGTTCTTC | TRBD2 | TRBJ2-1 | TRBV7-2 | many
CASSQFAGGANTGELFF | TGTGCCAGCAGCCAGTTTGCAGGGGGCGCGAACACCGGGGAGCTGTTTTTT | TRBD1 | TRBJ2-2 | TRBV4-2 | many
CASSSWDRNEQFF | TGTGCCAGCAGTTCCTGGGACAGGAATGAGCAGTTCTTC | TRBD1 | TRBJ2-1 | TRBV12-3/TRBV12-4 | many
CASSSDLNQPQNF | TGTGCTAGCAGCTCGGACCTCAATCAGCCCCAGAATTTT | NA | TRBJ1-5 | TRBV7-7 | NA
CASSLTQEAFF | TGTGCCAGCAGCCTAACACAGGAAGCTTTCTTT | NA | TRBJ1-1 | TRBV5-5 | few
CSAMLPGKGTEAFF | TGCAGTGCCATGCTTCCAGGGAAGGGCACTGAAGCTTTCTTT | NA | TRBJ1-1 | TRBV20-1 | many
CSEAQDTEAFF | TGCAGTGAGGCACAGGACACTGAAGCTTTCTTT | NA | TRBJ1-1 | TRBV20-1 | few
CSARSSGGTNQETQYF | TGCAGTGCTAGGTCTAGCGGGGGGACAAACCAAGAGACCCAGTACTTC | TRBD2 | TRBJ2-5 | TRBV20-1 | many
CSASPFRRQGRDHNEKLFF | TGCAGTGCTAGTCCCTTTCGTCGACAGGGGAGGGACCACAATGAAAAACTGTTTTTT | TRBD1 | TRBJ1-4 | TRBV20-1 | NA
CASSPATRGNEQFF | TGTGCCAGCTCACCGGCGACCCGGGGCAATGAGCAGTTCTTC | NA | TRBJ2-1 | TRBV18 | many
CSARASQIYGYTF | TGCAGTGCTAGAGCCAGTCAGATCTATGGCTACACCTTC | NA | TRBJ1-2 | TRBV20-1 | many
CSAGSGFHSAKNIQYF | TGCAGTGCCGGGTCAGGGTTTCACTCGGCCAAAAACATTCAGTACTTC | NA | TRBJ2-4 | TRBV20-1 | NA
CAIKQGAGANVLTF | TGTGCCATCAAACAGGGGGCTGGGGCCAACGTCCTGACTTTC | TRBD1 | TRBJ2-6 | TRBV10-3 | many
CASSLEHRDTDTQYF | TGCGCCAGCAGCTTGGAGCACAGAGACACAGATACGCAGTATTTT | NA | TRBJ2-3 | TRBV5-1 | few
CASSVGTGSNEQFF | TGCGCCAGCAGTGTCGGGACAGGGAGCAATGAGCAGTTCTTC | TRBD1 | TRBJ2-1 | TRBV10-1 | many
CASSIVGDTQYF | TGTGCCAGTAGTATCGTCGGGGATACGCAGTATTTT | NA | TRBJ2-3 | TRBV19 | NA
CASSLNQGELFF | TGTGCCAGCAGTTTGAATCAGGGGGAACTGTTTTTT | TRBD1 | TRBJ1-4 | TRBV12-3/TRBV12-4 | many